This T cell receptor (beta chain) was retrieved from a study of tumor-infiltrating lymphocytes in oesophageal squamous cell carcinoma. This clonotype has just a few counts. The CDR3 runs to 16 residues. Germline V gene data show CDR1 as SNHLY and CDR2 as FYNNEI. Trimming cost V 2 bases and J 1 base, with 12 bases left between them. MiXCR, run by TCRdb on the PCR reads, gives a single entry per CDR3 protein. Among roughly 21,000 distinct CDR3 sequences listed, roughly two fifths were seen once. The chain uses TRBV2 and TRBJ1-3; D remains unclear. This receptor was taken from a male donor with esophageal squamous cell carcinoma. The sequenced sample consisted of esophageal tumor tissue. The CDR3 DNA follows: TGTGCCAGCAGTGAACTCCGGGCCAGGTCTGGAAACACCATATATTTT. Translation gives CASSELRARSGNTIYF.